This T cell receptor (beta chain) was obtained from a study of blood T cell repertoires in COVID-19. On the study more broadly: Acute-phase and convalescent COVID-19 samples originated in the United States, Italy and Spain. T cells, B-cell-depleted T cells, or PBMCs provided the cDNA or gDNA that served as material.

Per the authors' pipeline: Amplification with reference gene primers provided the estimates of nucleated cell counts. Sequencing was performed with immunoSEQ multiplex PCR; in TCRdb, only in-frame clones are kept and a portion is missing. The V and J calls and clone size are taken from that table; D and trimming were inferred from the DNA. In the table there are 100,000 or so clones, 70% to 90% of which are singletons. Germline V gene sequence: CDR1 GTSNPN, CDR2 SVGIG (reference sequence). Trimming cost V 2 bases and J 3 bases; bases outside gene matches: 3. The CDR3 has 14 amino acids. The sample taken for sequencing was peripheral blood. The V call is TRBV30, the J call TRBJ2-2; 7 positions match TRBD2. The sequence was obtained from a human donor in a cohort sampled during active COVID-19. The CDR3 is CAWSSGVYTGELFF. In nucleotides, the CDR3 is TGTGCCTGGAGTAGCGGGGTCTACACCGGGGAGCTGTTTTTT.